This TCR beta chain was sequenced in a study of cytomegalovirus exposure and HLA in healthy donors. CDR1 is SGHTS and CDR2 is YDEGEE in the germline V gene. Between the trimmed V and J ends, which lost 5 bases and 5 bases, there was a span of 19 bases. CDR3 size: 15 residues. The primer mix had 60 Vbeta and 13 Jbeta primers. Produced via immunoSEQ multiplex PCR; TCRdb's table is partial and in-frame only. The sample has roughly 100,000 clones, about 75% seen once. Sequencing was carried out using PBMCs. The TCR originated in a man aged 35 to 55 in good health and CMV-seronegative. The genes are TRBV5-8 and TRBJ2-5; a possible D gene is TRBD2 (6 bases). The CDR3, as DNA: TGTGCCAGCAGAGTGGGTCGAAGGGCGGGGGAGACCCAGTACTTC. Protein product: CASRVGRRAGETQYF. Based on the CDR3 plus reference TRBV5-8 and TRBJ2-5, the full variable domain is EAGVTQSPTHLIKTRGQQATLRCSPISGHTSVYWYQQALGLGLQFLLWYDEGEERNRGNFPPRFSGRQFPNYSSELNVNALELEDSALYLCASRVGRRAGETQYFGPGTRLLVL.